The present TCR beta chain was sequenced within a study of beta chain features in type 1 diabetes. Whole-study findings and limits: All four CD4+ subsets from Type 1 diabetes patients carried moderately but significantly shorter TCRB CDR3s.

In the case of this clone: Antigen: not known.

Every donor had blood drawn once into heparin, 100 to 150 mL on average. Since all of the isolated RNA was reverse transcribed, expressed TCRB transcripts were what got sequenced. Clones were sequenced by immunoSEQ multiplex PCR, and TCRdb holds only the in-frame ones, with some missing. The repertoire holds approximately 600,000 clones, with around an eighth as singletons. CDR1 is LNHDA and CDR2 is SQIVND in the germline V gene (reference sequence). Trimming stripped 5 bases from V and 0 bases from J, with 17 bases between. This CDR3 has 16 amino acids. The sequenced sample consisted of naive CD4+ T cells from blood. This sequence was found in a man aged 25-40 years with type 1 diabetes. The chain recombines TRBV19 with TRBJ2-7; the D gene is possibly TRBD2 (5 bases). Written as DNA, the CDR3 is TGTGCCAGTAGTCCGCAACTAGGGCGCGACTCCTACGAGCAGTACTTC. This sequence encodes CASSPQLGRDSYEQYF.